Included here is one T cell receptor (beta chain) sequence, with context. Its binding antigen is unknown. No per-base quality is available; no much larger clone lies one base away. This specimen belongs to a study of T cells after yellow fever vaccination (dated by TCRdb to about 2019). Regarding the research as a whole: The SMART-Seq v4 Ultra Low Input RNA kit was used to prepare libraries from fractions with low cell numbers. To follow T-cell clones before and after primary and booster YFV17D yellow fever vaccination, bulk TCR alpha and beta repertoires were sequenced over time. Two healthy male donors, one aged 18 to 30 and one aged 30 to 40 years, made up the cohort. Blood was collected at multiple timepoints before and after primary and secondary immunization, and bulk PBMC replicates and cell subsets were isolated.

The treatment or condition label corresponds to: live attenuated yellow fever vaccine strain. At every blood-draw timepoint, two biological replicates of bulk PBMCs were collected. PBMCs were isolated from peripheral blood using a standard Ficoll-Paque protocol. TriZol was used to extract RNA from bulk PBMCs, CD4 and CD8 fractions, and dextramer-positive and dextramer-negative fractions. According to the germline V gene, CDR1 reads LGHNA and CDR2 reads YNFKEQ. Trimming removed 3 bases from V and 11 bases from J, leaving 20 bases between the germline ends. Spanning cysteine to phenylalanine, the CDR3 consists of 15 amino acids. Only CDR3 DNA remains: 45 bases, in frame from the first base. TCR cDNA was made using 5'RACE template switching, a step that added a universal primer site and unique molecular identifiers. Priming of cDNA synthesis was performed from both the TCR alpha and TCR beta constant segments. Library amplification involved two PCR steps, and the second step added sample barcodes and sequencing adapters. Sequencing of the libraries was done on either Illumina HiSeq 2500 (2x100 bp) or NovaSeq (2x150 bp). In the authors' own workflow: MIGEC handled demultiplexing of reads and collapsing into UMI consensus sequences, while MiXCR performed V(D)J alignment. Clonotypes responding to the vaccine were identified with edgeR on replicate PBMC samples, with the criteria of FDR below 0.01 and a log2 fold change above 5 up to day 15. CD4 or CD8 identity was assigned to each bulk clonotype according to whether the clonotype was present at higher abundance in the sequenced CD4 repertoire or the sequenced CD8 repertoire. TCRdb itself trimmed the public reads at Q25 with fastp, ran MiXCR and retained productive beta chains. Each CDR3 protein gets just one entry, which takes the most common genes and DNA from the rows behind it. Clone size and V and J calls follow TCRdb, not the original study. This sample comprises under 550,000 distinct CDR3 sequences, about a fifth of them detected only once. The ten largest account for 16% of the sample.

Broader findings and caveats from the paper: Compared with the primary T-cell response, the secondary T-cell response was faster but weaker, reaching its peak on day 5 rather than on day 15. Because only a couple of donors were included in the study, the extent to which the findings can be generalized is limited. Because abundant contaminating clonotypes from the bulk population could be contained in FACS-sorted repertoires, computational filtering was required. A small share of clonotypes occurred in both CD4 and CD8 compartments, likely arising from convergent recombination. After the booster, most of the clones that had expanded following primary vaccination were detected again (roughly 97% of CD4 and around nine tenths of CD8), which suggests that memory was broadly maintained.

This receptor chain uses TRBV4-2 and TRBJ2-4, with TRBD2 perhaps the D gene, on 6 matching bases. The TCR comes from a man aged 18 to 29 who received the YFV17D yellow fever vaccine. Sample: PBMCs, taken 20 to 25 days after the first yellow fever vaccination. The DNA sequence follows: TGTGCCAGCAGCCAGGGACTCCGACGCGCAGGCGTTCAGTACTTC. Translated, this is CASSQGLRRAGVQYF.